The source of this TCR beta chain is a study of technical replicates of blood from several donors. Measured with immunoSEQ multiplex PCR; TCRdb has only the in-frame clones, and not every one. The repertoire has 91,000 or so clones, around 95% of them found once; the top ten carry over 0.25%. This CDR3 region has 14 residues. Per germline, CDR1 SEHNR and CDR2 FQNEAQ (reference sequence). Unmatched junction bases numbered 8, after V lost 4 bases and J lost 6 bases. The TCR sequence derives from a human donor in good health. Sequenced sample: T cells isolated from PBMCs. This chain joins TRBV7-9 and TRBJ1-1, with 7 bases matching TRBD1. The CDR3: CASSSTWTGPEAFF. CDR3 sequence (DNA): TGTGCCAGCAGCTCCACCTGGACAGGCCCTGAAGCTTTCTTT.